Sequencing of this T cell receptor (beta chain) was carried out in a study of cytomegalovirus exposure and HLA in healthy donors. This clone was seen a handful of times. The antigen remains undetermined. Findings of the study overall: Per published reports, the classifier diagnosed cytomegalovirus status with high specificity and sensitivity. TCR beta sequences reportedly predicted most subjects' HLA-A and HLA-B alleles accurately. Earlier analysis found most TCR beta V segments productive about 87% or about 30% of the time. An analysis that was carried out later associated 16,000 or so TCR beta sequences with HLA alleles at 0.05 false discovery rate.

Primers for the PCR totalled 60 Vbeta and 13 Jbeta. This table comes from immunoSEQ multiplex PCR, and its TCRdb copy is limited to in-frame clones, with some not included. The repertoire holds approximately 85,000 clones, about three fifths seen once, with 5% to 6.5% in the top ten. V was pared by 5 bases and J by 2 bases, with 20 bases between. This CDR3 spans 17 amino acids. Looked up from germline, CDR1 is SGHDT and CDR2 is YYEEEE. This receptor was obtained from a woman younger than 45 in good health and CMV-seropositive. The sample was PBMCs. The J gene is TRBJ1-5, the V gene TRBV5-6, with a tentative D call TRBD1 (5 bases). CDR3 sequence reads: CASRAWGDATGNQPQHF. In nucleotides, the CDR3 is TGTGCCAGCAGGGCTTGGGGGGACGCCACTGGCAATCAGCCCCAGCATTTT.